The T cell receptor (beta chain) under discussion was sequenced for a study of blood T cells in healthy people across ages. Germline assignment: CDR1 SQVTM and CDR2 ANQGSEA. With V trimmed by 7 bases and J by 7 bases, 12 bases remained unmatched. CDR3 length: 13 residues. The second PCR ran about 6 to 12 cycles with a sample-barcoded 5' primer and J-beta primers. TCRdb ran MiXCR on the 5' RACE reads and lists one entry per CDR3 protein. Among around 650,000 distinct CDR3 sequences, approximately 40% were seen once, and the ten largest hold 30%. This clonotype was seen repeatedly, ten times or more. The sample comprised blood. This clonotype was obtained from a man older than 75 in good health. The genes are TRBV29-1 and TRBJ2-7; TRBD1 matches at 8 bases. CDR3 amino acids: CSGTWTGSDEQYF. Written as DNA, the CDR3 is TGCAGCGGAACCTGGACAGGGAGTGATGAGCAGTACTTC.